What follows describes a single T cell receptor beta chain. What it recognizes is unknown. A read error may produce the germline difference seen at one junction end. Generated by immunoSEQ multiplex PCR, the TCRdb table keeps only in-frame clones and is missing some. The top ten hold approximately 2.3% of the sample, which has about 70,000 clones, approximately 86% seen once. This entry belongs to a study of OX40 agonist ivuxolimab in advanced cancers. The overall study: Ivuxolimab doses were 0.01, 0.1, 0.3, 1.5, 3 or 10 mg/kg every 2 weeks. Study results and limitations: Partial responders treated at 0.1-3.0 mg/kg exhibited clonal expansion among the lowest measured. Dose levels from 0.1 to 3.0 mg/kg saw CD4+ and CD8+ blood T cells expand clonally by week 6.

Exclusion of a patient followed from autoimmune disease history or systemic immunosuppression. The CDR3 totals 16 residues. The germline gives CDR1 SGHAT, CDR2 FQNNGV. The TCR comes from an adult with an advanced solid tumor such as melanoma, head and neck, liver or kidney cancer. The chain employs TRBV11-2 and TRBJ2-5; 7 bases are shared with TRBD2. Sequences were derived from CD4+ or CD8+ T cells sorted from blood, sampled in a trial of the OX40 agonist ivuxolimab. CDR3 nucleotide sequence: TGTGCCAACAGCAATGTAGTGGGAGGGCCCCGGGAGACCCAGTACTTC. It encodes CANSNVVGGPRETQYF. Combining the CDR3 with reference TRBV11-2 and TRBJ2-5 gives the whole variable domain EAGVAQSPRYKIIEKRQSVAFWCNPISGHATLYWYQQILGQGPKLLIQFQNNGVVDDSQLPKDRFSAERLKGVDSTLKIQPAKLEDSAVYLCANSNVVGGPRETQYFGPGTRLLVL.